The entry below gives a single T cell receptor beta chain sequence along with its context. Antigen: not known. The CDR3 has 15 amino acids. Trimming stripped 1 base from V and 4 bases from J, with 10 bases between. Germline loops: CDR1 SGHTA, CDR2 FQGNSA. Measured with immunoSEQ multiplex PCR; TCRdb has only the in-frame clones, and not every one. The data contain around 13,000 clones, more than 75% of them singletons. This entry comes from a study of PD-1 blockade in classical Hodgkin lymphoma. As for the study in general: A 3 mg/kg intravenous dose of nivolumab was received by patients every 2 weeks. The study's findings and limits: What drove the repertoire differences, possibly disease activity or prior therapy, has not been defined. Compared with baseline, CD4+ but not CD8+ TCR diversity had risen significantly by C4D1. Newly diagnosed patients were reported to exhibit reduced baseline TCR diversity relative to healthy donors.

Each and every patient relapsed after autologous stem cell transplantation, and patients got differing brentuximab vedotin exposure. This clonotype was sampled from a human donor with classical Hodgkin lymphoma. The chain combines TRBV7-2 with TRBJ2-2, with unresolved D. Sequencing was performed on peripheral blood mononuclear cells (PBMCs), taken at baseline. CDR3 region: CASSLDWGSTGELFF. CDR3 nucleotide sequence: TGTGCCAGCAGCTTAGATTGGGGTTCCACCGGGGAGCTGTTTTTT.